Sequencing of this T cell receptor (beta chain) was carried out in a study of cytomegalovirus exposure and HLA in healthy donors listed by TCRdb under 2017. At the level of the whole study: An earlier analysis of more than 550 of the donors reported around 280 Gb of sequence data and some 110 million unique TCR beta sequences obtained from approximately 180 million T cells. Approximately 330 gigabases of sequencing data and around 80 million unique TCR sequences made up an early release that covered under 750 HLA-typed donors. The genetic ancestry cluster associated with self-reported Caucasian donors included 70% to 85% of the 300 to 450 genotyped donors. The study aimed to test whether signatures of past pathogen exposure could be identified by cataloging public T cell receptors. The study profiled the T cell repertoires of hundreds of subjects by immunosequencing and related them to cytomegalovirus serostatus. A separate validation cohort of approximately 130 different subjects was used in addition to the approximately 610-subject first cohort. To predict cytomegalovirus infection status, the study brought together high-throughput TCR immunosequencing, statistical association of individual TCRs with disease status, and machine learning. A later analysis re-examined previously published TCR beta repertoires from about 670 donors and added high-resolution HLA genotyping to investigate patterns of TCR occurrence. Rather than drawing on any new phenotypic data, the later analysis identified candidate immune exposures from TCR beta sequences and the way those sequences occurred across donors. An earlier analysis of approximately 640 of the donors applied high-throughput TCR beta sequencing to assess whether each TCR beta V gene segment acted as functional or pseudogenic. Donor age, sex, ethnicity and CMV serostatus were compiled alongside the repertoire data. A later genetic analysis used genome-wide SNP genotypes for about 60% of the roughly 700 donors, treating that subset as a discovery cohort. Every discovery cohort repertoire had been produced on one sequencing platform. HLA typing covered class I and class II loci at four-digit resolution. The number of donors typed differed by locus, with 629-630 for A, B, C, DRB1 and DQB1, around 500 for DQA1, 600 to 610 for DPA1, and 472 for DPB1. A handful of DR-DQ haplotypes were handled as single units for association and clustering because linkage in the cohort was strong. On average, roughly 250,000 unique TCR beta nucleotide sequences were sequenced per donor among about 400 genotyped donors of the cohort, with around 19% of those sequences being non-productive. The study at large found these results: Several of the top co-occurrence clusters appeared to be linked to parvovirus B19, influenza, CMV and Epstein-Barr virus, according to a later analysis. According to a later analysis, TCR association rates differed among HLA loci, with DRB1 alleles showing the most associated TCRs and HLA-C alleles showing the fewest. A group of highly shared sequence variants was considered likely to be a technical artifact of the sequencing pipeline. According to a later analysis, most CMV-associated TCR beta chains appeared to be HLA-restricted, and the HLA associations seemed to be driven largely by CMV exposure. The only immune exposure information available for the cohort was CMV serostatus. Presence/absence analyses assumed roughly uniform sequencing depth across donors, an assumption that may not hold. The earlier analysis of fewer than 750 of the donors excluded fewer than 20 rarely observed V segments, including chromosome 9 orphons, because counts were too low. Compared with equally common non-associated chains, HLA-associated TCR beta chains in a later analysis were more clonally expanded and had lower generation probabilities. Most TCR sequences were observed very rarely across donors, whereas some public TCRs were present in many individuals. Compared with the roughly 720-donor mean, donors in an Asian-associated ancestry cluster had fewer N-insertions in productive TCRs, according to a later genetic analysis. Linkage disequilibrium might explain the correlated functional status among segregating V segments, but an unknown experimental factor could not be ruled out. Three of the identified cytomegalovirus-associated TCR beta chains were confirmed in vitro to be specific for cytomegalovirus antigens. HLA typing was unavailable for some donors at each locus, so association tests used only the typed subset. The study listed approximately 160 TCR beta chains as associated with cytomegalovirus. Broadly in line with IMGT annotations, most TCR beta V segments showed up in productive rearrangements about 87% or about 30% of the time in an earlier analysis of 450 to 600 of the donors. In a later genetic analysis, a missense DCLRE1C variant was associated with V-gene and J-gene trimming of TCR beta chains, and the association was replicated in an independent cohort. In a later analysis, some 17,000 TCR beta sequences were associated with specific HLA alleles at a false discovery rate of 0.05. Strong co-occurrence of HLA alleles, especially DR and DQ, made assigning TCR associations to individual alleles difficult. It was suggested by the authors that the approach could potentially be generalized to other disease states and immunological phenotypes. Only TCR beta chains were sequenced in this cohort, and the absence of alpha or paired-chain data limited detectable features. The classifier was reported to diagnose cytomegalovirus status with high specificity and sensitivity in both the original and validation cohorts. A further reported finding was that TCR beta sequences accurately predicted the HLA-A and HLA-B alleles for most subjects in the first cohort. Because the 87-base-pair reads could not distinguish some IMGT-functional V segments, including TRBV6-2 and TRBV6-3, those segments were excluded.

The library relied on the immunoSEQ multiplex PCR assay. For the multiplex PCR, a mixture combining 60 forward primers for TCR Vbeta segments and 13 reverse primers for TCR Jbeta segments was used. Amplification of the CDR3 region of rearranged TCR beta genes was performed with a multiplex PCR assay on genomic DNA. The amplified TCR beta libraries were sequenced on the Illumina HiSeq System as 87-base-pair reads. Per the authors' processing: A later analysis counted around 72 million unique TCR beta chains across the 670 or so repertoires, and roughly 11 million of these chains were shared by at least two donors. Raw reads were error-corrected and collapsed into unique sequences by a nearest-neighbor algorithm in which closely related sequences were merged to remove PCR and sequencing errors. Alignment of CDR3 sequences to IMGT reference sequences was used to assign V, D and J gene segments. For a sequence to be retained, a match of at least six nucleotides to both a V gene segment and a J gene segment was required. A rearrangement counted as productive if the CDR3 had no stop codons and remained in frame with V and J, and every other rearrangement counted as non-productive. CDR3 was defined by IMGT convention, running from the second conserved V-encoded cysteine to the conserved J-encoded phenylalanine. In an earlier analysis of 500 to 650 of the donors, sequences lacking an unambiguous match to a single V gene segment were excluded. In an earlier analysis of approximately 610 of the donors, V segments were called functional above 56.7% productive rearrangements and were called segregating when the between-donor standard deviation exceeded 5%. A statistical classification framework was developed to diagnose cytomegalovirus status using the catalog of TCR beta chain sequences. In a later analysis, V and J genes were assigned by comparing TCR nucleotide sequences against IMGT/GENE-DB human TR gene sequences. The TCRdist pipeline was used in a later analysis to assign CDR3 sequences and most-parsimonious VDJ recombination scenarios. In a later analysis, each TCR beta chain was defined by its CDR3 amino acid sequence together with its V-gene family, and reads lacking a unique V-gene family were excluded. A later analysis removed over 500 highly shared, low-generation-probability nucleotide sequences to deal with suspected cross-contamination and a sequencing artifact. For each public chain, a later analysis derived a clonal expansion index from normalized ranks of inferred template counts within each repertoire. In a later analysis, generation probabilities were computed with a VDJ recombination model fitted to out-of-frame rearrangements, and the resulting probabilities were checked against IGoR. Hypergeometric tests were used in a later analysis to score TCR-TCR, TCR-HLA and TCR-CMV co-occurrence, with a repertoire-size bias correction applied to the TCR pairs. A later analysis estimated false discovery rates by permuting HLA or CMV assignments 20 times. In a later analysis, co-occurring TCRs were grouped using DBSCAN, with TCRdist sequence similarity added in when clustering inside HLA-allele-positive subsets. Repertoires with fewer than 30,000 or more than 120,000 public chains, plus five repertoires with anomalous nucleotide sharing, were excluded from co-occurrence clustering. As stored in TCRdb, this immuneACCESS dataset retains in-frame rearrangements with V and J assigned. A fraction of the clones does not appear; measured against another copy, unresolved V genes explain less than half of the discrepancy, and the remainder lacks a known reason. V, J and clone size are those of that table, while D and trimming were read from the DNA. The table for this sample lists 100,000 to 150,000 clones; roughly 78% of them were counted only once. The ten biggest clones cover 11% of the sample.

The junction shows trimming of 4 bases on V and 0 bases on J, plus 14 bases between the germline ends. The CDR3 contains 15 residues, cysteine and phenylalanine counted. Only the CDR3 DNA is retained, 45 bases long and in frame from the first base. CDR1 and CDR2, looked up from the germline V gene (reference sequence), are SGHNT and YYREEE. The cohort consisted of approximately 690 healthy bone marrow donors. All cohort members were sampled while nominally healthy, although unrecorded immune exposures were likely present. The donor was CMV seropositive and was included in the group of some 290 seropositive cohort members. Every donor gave a peripheral blood sample, and the peripheral blood mononuclear cells from that sample were used for TCR beta sequencing. The Qiagen DNeasy Blood Extraction Kit was used to extract genomic DNA from the blood cell samples. A note on this clone: No antigen is known for it. Base qualities are missing; no much larger clone stands one base away.

Sequenced material: PBMCs. The TCR originated in a man younger than 45 in good health and CMV-seropositive. The chain is made from TRBV5-4 and TRBJ2-7, with a tentative D gene TRBD1 over 7 matching bases. The CDR3 has the sequence CASSNWRGPSYEQYF. The bases read TGTGCCAGCAGCAATTGGAGGGGGCCCTCCTACGAGCAGTACTTC.